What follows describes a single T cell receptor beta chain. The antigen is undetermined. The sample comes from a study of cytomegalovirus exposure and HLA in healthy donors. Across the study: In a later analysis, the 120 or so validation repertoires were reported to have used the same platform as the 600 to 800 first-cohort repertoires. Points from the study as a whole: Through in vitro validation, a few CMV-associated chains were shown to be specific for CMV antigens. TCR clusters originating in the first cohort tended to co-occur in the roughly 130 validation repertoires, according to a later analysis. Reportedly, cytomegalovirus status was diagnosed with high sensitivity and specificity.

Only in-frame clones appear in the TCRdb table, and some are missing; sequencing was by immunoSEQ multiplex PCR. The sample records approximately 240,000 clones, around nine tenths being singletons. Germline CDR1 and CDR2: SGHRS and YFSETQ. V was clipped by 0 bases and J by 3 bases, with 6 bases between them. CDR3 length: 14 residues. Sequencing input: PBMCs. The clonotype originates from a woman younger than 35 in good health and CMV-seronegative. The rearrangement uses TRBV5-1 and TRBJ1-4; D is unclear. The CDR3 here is CASSLGRANEKLFF. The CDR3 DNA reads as TGCGCCAGCAGCTTGGGAAGAGCTAATGAAAAACTGTTTTTT. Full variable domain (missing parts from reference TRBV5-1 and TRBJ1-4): KAGVTQTPRYLIKTRGQQVTLSCSPISGHRSVSWYQQTPGQGLQFLFEYFSETQRNKGNFPGRFSGRQFSNSRSEMNVSTLELGDSALYLCASSLGRANEKLFFGSGTQLSVL.